The 31 T cell receptor beta chains presented below share a single source sample, sequenced in a study of CD8+ T cells in alopecia areata. TCR sequencing used cDNA made by reverse transcription of extracted RNA. TCRdb's table, derived via immunoSEQ multiplex PCR, lists solely in-frame clones and lacks some. The table records roughly 200,000 clones, 50% to 70% of them present only once. The source material was CD4+ T cells sorted from blood, sampled at week 0. These receptors were taken from a human donor with alopecia areata.

V usage is TRBV14 and J usage is TRBJ2-1, with TRBD2 as a possible D gene (7 bases). V shed 4 bases and J shed 7 bases, with 17 bases lying between them. This CDR3 has 15 residues. CDR1 and CDR2 (germline): SGHDN, FVKESK. CDR3 nucleotide sequence: TGTGCCAGCAGCCGAGGGCGGGGGCTTGCAAATGAGCAGTTCTTC. Protein: CASSRGRGLANEQFF.

This clone was seen a handful of times. The CDR3 bases are TGTGCCAGCAGCGGGGGACAGGGGGCAGATACGCAGTATTTT. Protein sequence: CASSGGQGADTQYF. The chain links TRBV9 to TRBJ2-3; TRBD1 matches at 11 bases. The J segment lost 4 bases and the V segment lost 3 bases, leaving 1 base of the junction unmatched. There are 14 residues in the CDR3. CDR1 is SGDLS and CDR2 is YYNGEE in the germline V gene.

This clone was seen once. The chain is built from TRBV29-1 and TRBJ1-1; D possibly corresponds to TRBD1 (5 bases). CDR1 and CDR2 from the germline V gene are SQVTM and ANQGSEA. The CDR3 runs 14 residues. V dropped 5 bases and J dropped 3 bases, with 16 bases sitting between them. The chain's CDR3 is CSVQSRGRDTEAFF. The DNA of the CDR3 is TGCAGCGTTCAATCCCGGGGGAGGGACACTGAAGCTTTCTTT.

The rearrangement uses TRBV30 and TRBJ1-6; D is ambiguous. The CDR3 length is 15 residues. The V and J ends lost 0 bases and 5 bases respectively, with 11 bases between them. Germline-derived CDR1 and CDR2 are GTSNPN and SVGIG (reference sequence). The CDR3 DNA is TGTGCCTGGAGTGTGGGTCGGGCAAATAATTCACCCCTCCACTTT. It codes for CAWSVGRANNSPLHF.

The chain uses TRBV29-1 and TRBJ1-1, with D hard to call. The CDR3 is 13 residues long. In germline, CDR1 is SQVTM, CDR2 ANQGSEA. Trimming removed 1 base from V and 2 bases from J, with 8 bases in between. CDR3 protein: CSVEAIANTEAFF. CDR3 coding DNA: TGCAGCGTTGAAGCTATCGCAAACACTGAAGCTTTCTTT.

CDR3: CATSRQNPRGNEQFF. Here the CDR3 DNA reads TGTGCCACCAGCAGGCAAAACCCGCGGGGGAATGAGCAGTTCTTC. The chain joins TRBV15 to TRBJ2-1, with 7 bases matching TRBD2. This CDR3 comprises 15 residues. Germline assignment: CDR1 LNHNV and CDR2 YYDKDF (reference sequence). V lost 3 bases and J lost 7; bases outside the gene matches: 9.

This clone was recorded only once. The J gene is TRBJ2-3, the V gene TRBV18; TRBD1 agrees at 7 bases. Germline CDR1 reads KGHSH; CDR2 reads LQKENI. This CDR3 is built from 16 residues. V trimming: 4 bases; J trimming: 2 bases; junction bases outside the gene matches: 9. The CDR3 bases are TGTGCCAGCTCACTACAGACAGGGTTCCCCACAGATACGCAGTATTTT. Translation: CASSLQTGFPTDTQYF.

This clone was detected only a few times. V usage is TRBV7-2 and J usage is TRBJ2-1; tentative D call: TRBD1 (6 bases). CDR1 is SGHTA, CDR2 FQGNSA, per germline. The CDR3 sequence is 16 residues long. With 0 bases removed from V and 4 bases from J, the gap between germline ends came to 13 bases. The CDR3 coding sequence is TGTGCCAGCAGCTTAGCCGCCAGGGGCCGGTACAATGAGCAGTTCTTC. It translates to CASSLAARGRYNEQFF.

The chain links TRBV6-6 to TRBJ2-5; no clear D. The CDR3 runs 13 residues. Germline V CDR1 and CDR2: MNHNY, SVGAGI (reference sequence). V lost 5 bases, J lost 2 bases, and 9 bases lay in between. The CDR3 DNA sequence: TGTGCCAGCAGTGTGGGATGGCAAGAGACCCAGTACTTC. Translation gives CASSVGWQETQYF.

This clone has a single count. The chain carries TRBV7-2 and TRBJ2-1; D is possibly TRBD2 (5 bases). Per the germline V gene, CDR1 is SGHTA and CDR2 is FQGNSA. This CDR3 contains 14 residues. Trimming left V 5 bases short and J 7 bases short, with 15 bases between. The CDR3 loop is CASSTLRGFNEQFF. CDR3 coding DNA: TGTGCCAGCAGCACCCTCCGGGGATTTAATGAGCAGTTCTTC.

The chain has TRBV7-9 and TRBJ2-1, with 7 bases matching TRBD2. The CDR3 is 15 amino acids. J gave up 4 bases and V 5 bases, and 8 bases lay outside the gene matches. The V gene's germline CDR1 is SEHNR and CDR2 FQNEAQ (reference sequence). CDR3 sequence reads: CASSPTGGSYNEQFF. As DNA, the CDR3 is TGTGCCAGCAGCCCTACGGGGGGTAGTTACAATGAGCAGTTCTTC.

On this clone: An end of the junction differs from the germline gene, which may be a read error. The chain has TRBV30 and TRBJ1-2, with 7 bases lining up with TRBD1. Per the germline V gene, CDR1 is GTSNPN and CDR2 is SVGIG (reference sequence). The CDR3 is 11 residues long. CDR3 nucleotides: TGTGCCTGGAGCCCACAGTCAGGGGGTATTTTC. This translates into CAWSPQSGGIF.

This clone has more than one count but fewer than ten. J is TRBJ2-6 and V is TRBV4-1; 7 bases line up with TRBD1. CDR1 is MGHRA and CDR2 is YSYEKL in the germline V gene. This CDR3 has 13 amino acids. V shed 4 bases and J 10 bases; nucleotides not matched to a gene: 4. The DNA for the CDR3 is TGCGCCAGCAGCCCCGCGGACAGGAACGTCCTGACTTTC. This sequence encodes CASSPADRNVLTF.

V usage is TRBV29-1 and J usage is TRBJ1-2; no clear D gene. Germline-derived CDR1 and CDR2 are SQVTM and ANQGSEA. The CDR3 extends over 12 amino acids. V was pared by 5 bases and J by 8 bases, with 15 bases between. The CDR3 region has the DNA TGCAGCGTTCTGGGGATAGAGGAAGGCTACACCTTC. Translated: CSVLGIEEGYTF.

This clone has more than one count but fewer than ten. The chain couples TRBV29-1 to TRBJ1-1; a possible D gene is TRBD1 (5 bases). The CDR3 covers 14 residues. The germline V gene has CDR1 SQVTM and CDR2 ANQGSEA. The V end lost 4 bases, the J end lost 0 bases, and 12 bases lay between the germline ends. CDR3 DNA: TGCAGCGTTGGGGGGAGAGGGATGAACACTGAAGCTTTCTTT. The encoded protein is CSVGGRGMNTEAFF.

CDR3 sequence reads: CASSPSGSLTGELFF. Here the CDR3 DNA reads TGTGCCAGCAGTCCTAGCGGGTCGCTCACCGGGGAGCTGTTTTTT. This sequence joins TRBV7-3 and TRBJ2-2; 8 bases fit TRBD2. CDR3 length: 15 amino acids. Germline loops: CDR1 SGHTA, CDR2 FQGTGA. The ends lost 6 bases at V and 4 bases at J; junction bases unmatched: 7.

As DNA, the CDR3 is TGCAGCGGTACAGGGGCCTTGGGGCGTGAGCAGTTCTTC. Translating gives CSGTGALGREQFF. The V gene is TRBV29-1, the J gene TRBJ2-1; 7 positions match TRBD1. This CDR3 comprises 13 residues. Germline V gene data show CDR1 as SQVTM and CDR2 as ANQGSEA. With V trimmed by 7 bases and J by 9 bases, 12 bases remained unmatched.

This clone was counted only a few times. This chain links TRBV28 with TRBJ1-2; 7 bases are shared with TRBD1. Per germline, CDR1 MDHEN and CDR2 SYDVKM. V gave up 2 bases and J gave up 7 bases; unmatched junction bases: 4. The CDR3 has 13 amino acids. The CDR3, as DNA: TGTGCCAGCAGTTTAGGGCAGGGGGGTGGCTACACCTTC. Its translation: CASSLGQGGGYTF.

The table lists this clone with a few counts. This chain connects TRBV4-1 to TRBJ1-6; D unclear. CDR1 is MGHRA and CDR2 is YSYEKL in the germline V gene. The CDR3 loop spans 13 amino acids. Deletions cut 0 bases from V and 9 bases from J, with 6 bases between. CDR3 in amino acids: CASSQDRLSPLHF. In DNA, the CDR3 is TGCGCCAGCAGCCAAGATCGCCTTTCACCCCTCCACTTT.

This chain uses TRBV7-9 with TRBJ2-1; D is ambiguous. Germline assignment: CDR1 SEHNR and CDR2 FQNEAQ (reference sequence). The V and J ends lost 2 bases and 2 bases respectively, with 10 bases between them. The CDR3 totals 15 residues. In DNA, the CDR3 is TGTGCCAGCAGCTTAATCTCAGGAGCCTACAATGAGCAGTTCTTC. Its protein product is CASSLISGAYNEQFF.

The DNA of the CDR3 is TGCAGCGTTGCGGATATCGGAAACACCATATATTTT. Protein: CSVADIGNTIYF. This sequence joins TRBV29-1 and TRBJ1-3; D unresolved. The CDR3 spans 12 residues. Looked up from germline, CDR1 is SQVTM and CDR2 is ANQGSEA. The V end was cut by 4 bases, the J end by 4 bases, with 8 bases between.

The rearrangement links TRBV6-6 to TRBJ1-2; no clear D. Trimming took off 0 bases at V and 7 bases at J, with 15 bases between the two ends. Germline V gives CDR1 MNHNY, CDR2 SVGAGI (reference sequence). The CDR3 sequence is 15 residues long. CDR3 nucleotide sequence: TGTGCCAGCAGTTACTCCGGGTCGGACGTGTTTGGCTACACCTTC. This codes for CASSYSGSDVFGYTF.

CDR3 loop: CSVQGARGYTF. CDR3 DNA sequence: TGCAGCGTTCAGGGGGCGCGAGGCTACACCTTC. The chain employs TRBV29-1 and TRBJ1-2, with 8 bases lining up with TRBD1. Unmatched junction bases numbered 4, after V lost 5 bases and J lost 8 bases. The CDR3 has 11 amino acids. Germline V CDR1 and CDR2: SQVTM, ANQGSEA.

The V gene is TRBV7-2, the J gene TRBJ2-1; 11 bases map to TRBD2. This CDR3 is built from 14 residues. The germline V gene encodes CDR1 SGHTA and CDR2 FQGNSA. J gave up 7 bases and V 5 bases, and 4 bases lay outside the gene matches. The CDR3 DNA reads as TGTGCCAGCAGCGTACTAGCGGGGGTAAATGAGCAGTTCTTC. Amino acid sequence: CASSVLAGVNEQFF.

This sequence joins TRBV30 and TRBJ1-2; TRBD1 is a possible D gene (6 bases). Trimming pared 7 bases from V and 4 bases from J, leaving 10 bases between. There are 11 residues in the CDR3. From germline, CDR1 is GTSNPN and CDR2 SVGIG (reference sequence). The CDR3 loop is CASRTAYGYTF. CDR3 sequence (DNA): TGTGCCTCACGGACAGCCTATGGCTACACCTTC.

V and J are TRBV27 and TRBJ1-6; TRBD1 matches 7 bases. The CDR3 has 15 residues. The germline V gene has CDR1 MNHEY and CDR2 SMNVEV (reference sequence). The V gene end was trimmed by 6 bases and the J gene end by 10 bases; junction bases not matched to a gene: 12. The CDR3 region has the DNA TGTGCCAGCAGACCCATTCGACAGGGTTACTCACCCCTCCACTTT. This sequence encodes CASRPIRQGYSPLHF.

The chain joins TRBV4-2 to TRBJ2-1, with D perhaps TRBD2 (5 bases). V was pared by 0 bases and J by 1 base, with 10 bases between. The CDR3 loop spans 16 amino acids. Germline lookup yields CDR1 LGHNA and CDR2 YNFKEQ. Written as DNA, the CDR3 is TGTGCCAGCAGCCAAGACGTGACGGGGTCCTACAATGAGCAGTTCTTC. As protein: CASSQDVTGSYNEQFF.

With regard to this clone: The identical CDR3 is also encoded by other nucleotide sequences in the sample. V gene TRBV30 combines with J gene TRBJ1-1; D may be TRBD1 (5 bases). Germline V CDR1 and CDR2: GTSNPN, SVGIG (reference sequence). Trimming cost V 2 bases and J 1 base, with 11 bases left between them. This CDR3 is 14 amino acids long. CDR3 in amino acids: CAWSIGQGNTEAFF. As DNA, the CDR3 is TGTGCCTGGAGTATAGGTCAGGGGAACACTGAAGCTTTCTTT.

This clone was counted once. The rearrangement links TRBV7-2 to TRBJ2-5; the D gene is possibly TRBD1 (6 bases). The CDR3 sequence is 12 residues long. V lost 2 bases, J lost 5 bases, and 6 bases lay in between. Germline loops: CDR1 SGHTA, CDR2 FQGNSA. CDR3 sequence reads: CASSLRGETQYF. Here the CDR3 DNA reads TGTGCCAGCAGCTTAAGGGGGGAGACCCAGTACTTC.

J is TRBJ1-2 and V is TRBV30; D possibly corresponds to TRBD1 (5 bases). Deletions cut 5 bases from V and 11 bases from J, with 18 bases between. The V gene's germline CDR1 is GTSNPN and CDR2 SVGIG (reference sequence). The CDR3 is 12 residues long. DNA for the CDR3: TGTGCCTGGGGTCCTACGGGGCCGCGGTACACCTTC. This codes for CAWGPTGPRYTF.

The rearrangement links TRBV11-2 to TRBJ2-7, with TRBD1 as a possible D gene (5 bases). Trimming left V 3 bases short and J 2 bases short, with 14 bases between. The CDR3 has 15 amino acids. Per the germline V gene, CDR1 is SGHAT and CDR2 is FQNNGV. The CDR3 protein is CASSFDSATTYEQYF. The CDR3 region has the DNA TGTGCCAGCAGCTTCGACAGTGCAACGACCTACGAGCAGTACTTC.